Sequencing of this TCR beta chain was carried out in a study of CD4 T cells in relation to SARS-CoV-2 and coronaviruses. Study summary: After 10 days of antigen culture, PBMC TCR beta CDR3s were sequenced.

The ends were cut back, 0 bases at V and 2 bases at J, with 11 bases in the middle. The V gene's germline CDR1 is ENHRY and CDR2 SYGVKD. The CDR3 sequence is 15 residues long. Naive and memory CD4+ T cells came from enriched cryopreserved PBMCs. Naive or memory CD4+ cells were cultured 1:1 with T cell-depleted PBMCs plus CEF. This clone occurred a few times. Its specificity is unknown. Repertoires were generated with immunoSEQ multiplex PCR, while TCRdb's copy carries only in-frame clones and drops some. The sample contains some 38,000 clones, about three quarters of which appear only once. The TCR originated in an adult with COVID-19. Material for sequencing was memory CD4+ T cells from PBMCs, cultured in vitro. This chain uses TRBV10-3 with TRBJ2-7; perhaps TRBD2 as D (5 bases). CDR3 DNA: TGTGCCATCAGTGAGTCAGGCGGACTCACCTACGAGCAGTACTTC. It specifies CAISESGGLTYEQYF.